These T cell receptor beta chains were read from a single sample in a study of Ad26.COV2.S vaccination and SARS-CoV-2 variants. The repertoire was sequenced with immunoSEQ multiplex PCR; TCRdb's copy has only in-frame clones and lacks some. Among some 640,000 clones listed, more than 80% were seen once. The material sequenced was peripheral blood, taken in a trial of Ad26.COV2.S vaccine versus placebo. Source of these receptors: a person aged 18 to 59 who received the Ad26.COV2.S COVID-19 vaccine or a placebo. Each CDR3 is given with its conserved first and last residue. Fields, in order: D gene, J gene, clone size, V gene, CDR3 DNA, CDR3 protein. A D gene is named only where the DNA matches it firmly. Clone size is stated in some rows and not others, as once, few, many or a class when expanded.

d_call: TRBD2
j_call: TRBJ2-1
clone_size: -
v_call: TRBV7-3
cdr3_nt: TGTGCCAGCAGCTTAACCGCGGGCAGCGGGGGCAACAATGAGCAGTTCTTC
cdr3_aa: CASSLTAGSGGNNEQFF

d_call: -
j_call: TRBJ2-5
clone_size: few
v_call: TRBV6-2/TRBV6-3
cdr3_nt: TGTGCCAGCAGTTACCGTGGACTGCCCCTCCACCAAGAGACCCAGTACTTC
cdr3_aa: CASSYRGLPLHQETQYF

d_call: -
j_call: TRBJ2-5
clone_size: -
v_call: TRBV2
cdr3_nt: TGTGCCAGCAGCCTAAGACTAGTTTCGGAGACCCAGTACTTC
cdr3_aa: CASSLRLVSETQYF

d_call: -
j_call: TRBJ1-1
clone_size: -
v_call: TRBV12-5
cdr3_nt: TGTGCTAGTCGAATGAACACTGAAGCTTTCTTT
cdr3_aa: CASRMNTEAFF

d_call: -
j_call: TRBJ2-3
clone_size: -
v_call: TRBV5-1
cdr3_nt: TGCGCCAGCAGCTTGGCGGTAGCGTCTAGAGATACGCAGTATTTT
cdr3_aa: CASSLAVASRDTQYF

d_call: -
j_call: TRBJ2-3
clone_size: -
v_call: TRBV5-1
cdr3_nt: TGCGCCAGCAGCTTGCTGGACACCACAGATACGCAGTATTTT
cdr3_aa: CASSLLDTTDTQYF

d_call: TRBD2
j_call: TRBJ2-3
clone_size: -
v_call: TRBV5-1
cdr3_nt: TGCGCCAGCAGCGAGACGGGGGGAGATACGCAGTATTTT
cdr3_aa: CASSETGGDTQYF

d_call: -
j_call: TRBJ2-3
clone_size: -
v_call: TRBV4-3
cdr3_nt: TGCGCCAGCAGCCAAGATGGAACAGACCCCACAGATACGCAGTATTTT
cdr3_aa: CASSQDGTDPTDTQYF

d_call: -
j_call: TRBJ2-7
clone_size: -
v_call: TRBV4-3
cdr3_nt: TGCGCCAGCAGCCAAGATGGGGCAGGGATCTACGAGCAGTACTTC
cdr3_aa: CASSQDGAGIYEQYF

d_call: TRBD2
j_call: TRBJ2-7
clone_size: -
v_call: TRBV7-8
cdr3_nt: TGTGCCAGCAGCTTACGGCCTAGCGGATTAGGGTACGAGCAGTACTTC
cdr3_aa: CASSLRPSGLGYEQYF

d_call: TRBD2
j_call: TRBJ2-1
clone_size: -
v_call: TRBV11-3
cdr3_nt: TGTGCCAGCAGCTTAGGCGGGAGGGGATATGAGCAGTTCTTC
cdr3_aa: CASSLGGRGYEQFF

d_call: -
j_call: TRBJ2-1
clone_size: once
v_call: TRBV20-1
cdr3_nt: TGCAGTGCTAGTCAGGGGAGAAATGAGCAGTTCTTC
cdr3_aa: CSASQGRNEQFF

d_call: -
j_call: TRBJ1-1
clone_size: -
v_call: TRBV5-1
cdr3_nt: TGCGCCAGCAGCTTGGACGGCGGAGAGAACACTGAAGCTTTCTTT
cdr3_aa: CASSLDGGENTEAFF

d_call: TRBD1
j_call: TRBJ2-7
clone_size: -
v_call: TRBV13
cdr3_nt: TGTGCCAGCAGCTATCGGACAGGGAGAGTAGCGGCCTACGAGCAGTACTTC
cdr3_aa: CASSYRTGRVAAYEQYF

d_call: -
j_call: TRBJ2-1
clone_size: -
v_call: TRBV9
cdr3_nt: TGTGCCAGCAGCGTAGGGCGAGGGGTGGCCTACAATGAGCAGTTCTTC
cdr3_aa: CASSVGRGVAYNEQFF

d_call: TRBD2
j_call: TRBJ2-1
clone_size: -
v_call: TRBV30
cdr3_nt: TGTGCCTGGAGTGTACTAGCGCCGTCCTACAATGAGCAGTTCTTC
cdr3_aa: CAWSVLAPSYNEQFF

d_call: TRBD2
j_call: TRBJ2-5
clone_size: -
v_call: TRBV5-4
cdr3_nt: TGTGCCAGCAGCATAGCGGGGGCCCCTCAAGAGACCCAGTACTTC
cdr3_aa: CASSIAGAPQETQYF

d_call: TRBD1
j_call: TRBJ2-6
clone_size: -
v_call: TRBV2
cdr3_nt: TGTGCCAGCAGTTTATCCCCCGGGACAGGGACCGGGGCCAACGTCCTGACTTTC
cdr3_aa: CASSLSPGTGTGANVLTF

d_call: -
j_call: TRBJ1-1
clone_size: -
v_call: TRBV5-5
cdr3_nt: TGTGCCAGCTTAACCCGGGGAGGCACTGAAGCTTTCTTT
cdr3_aa: CASLTRGGTEAFF

d_call: -
j_call: TRBJ1-3
clone_size: -
v_call: TRBV2
cdr3_nt: TGTGCCAGCAGCGGACTGTTGTCTGGAAACACCATATATTTT
cdr3_aa: CASSGLLSGNTIYF

d_call: TRBD2
j_call: TRBJ2-1
clone_size: -
v_call: TRBV3-1/TRBV3-2
cdr3_nt: TGTGCCACCCCCTGGCGGCTAGCGGGGCCCAATGAGCAGTTCTTC
cdr3_aa: CATPWRLAGPNEQFF

d_call: -
j_call: TRBJ2-2
clone_size: -
v_call: TRBV5-1
cdr3_nt: TGCGCCAGCAGCTTCGGGACACCTAACACCGGGGAGCTGTTTTTT
cdr3_aa: CASSFGTPNTGELFF

d_call: -
j_call: TRBJ2-1
clone_size: -
v_call: TRBV7-9
cdr3_nt: TGTGCCAGCAGCTTATCAGTTACTCCAAACAATGAGCAGTTCTTC
cdr3_aa: CASSLSVTPNNEQFF

d_call: -
j_call: TRBJ2-2
clone_size: -
v_call: TRBV19
cdr3_nt: TGTGCCAGTAGTATCGGGCCAGCCGGGGAGCTGTTTTTT
cdr3_aa: CASSIGPAGELFF

d_call: TRBD2
j_call: TRBJ2-7
clone_size: -
v_call: TRBV18
cdr3_nt: TGTGCCAGCTCACGCACGGGGGGAGGTCAATACGAGCAGTACTTC
cdr3_aa: CASSRTGGGQYEQYF

d_call: TRBD2
j_call: TRBJ2-2
clone_size: -
v_call: TRBV7-9
cdr3_nt: TGTGCCAGCAGCTTGCCCGCGGGAGGGTCCGGGGAGCTGTTTTTT
cdr3_aa: CASSLPAGGSGELFF

d_call: -
j_call: TRBJ1-1
clone_size: -
v_call: TRBV6-5
cdr3_nt: TGTGCCAGCACTCAAAACGGACATCCTCTAGAAGCTTTCTTT
cdr3_aa: CASTQNGHPLEAFF

d_call: TRBD1
j_call: TRBJ2-5
clone_size: -
v_call: TRBV10-3
cdr3_nt: TGTGCCATCAGTGAGGGTATGGGACAGATCCAAGAGACCCAGTACTTC
cdr3_aa: CAISEGMGQIQETQYF